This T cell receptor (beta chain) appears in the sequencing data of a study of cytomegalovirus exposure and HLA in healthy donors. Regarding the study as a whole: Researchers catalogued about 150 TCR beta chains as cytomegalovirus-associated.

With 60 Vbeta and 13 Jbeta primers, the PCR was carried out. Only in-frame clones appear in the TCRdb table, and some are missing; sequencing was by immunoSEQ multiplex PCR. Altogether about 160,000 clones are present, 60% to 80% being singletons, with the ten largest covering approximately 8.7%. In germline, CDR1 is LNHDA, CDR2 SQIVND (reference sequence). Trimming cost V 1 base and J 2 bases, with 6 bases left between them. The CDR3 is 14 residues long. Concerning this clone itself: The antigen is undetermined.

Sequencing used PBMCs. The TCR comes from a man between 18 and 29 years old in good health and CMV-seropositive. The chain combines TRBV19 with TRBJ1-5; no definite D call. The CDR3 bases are TGTGCCAGTAGTATAGGGCAGGGCAATCAGCCCCAGCATTTT. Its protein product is CASSIGQGNQPQHF. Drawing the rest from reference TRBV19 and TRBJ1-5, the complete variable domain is DGGITQSPKYLFRKEGQNVTLSCEQNLNHDAMYWYRQDPGQGLRLIYYSQIVNDFQKGDIAEGYSVSREKKESFPLTVTSAQKNPTAFYLCASSIGQGNQPQHFGDGTRLSIL.